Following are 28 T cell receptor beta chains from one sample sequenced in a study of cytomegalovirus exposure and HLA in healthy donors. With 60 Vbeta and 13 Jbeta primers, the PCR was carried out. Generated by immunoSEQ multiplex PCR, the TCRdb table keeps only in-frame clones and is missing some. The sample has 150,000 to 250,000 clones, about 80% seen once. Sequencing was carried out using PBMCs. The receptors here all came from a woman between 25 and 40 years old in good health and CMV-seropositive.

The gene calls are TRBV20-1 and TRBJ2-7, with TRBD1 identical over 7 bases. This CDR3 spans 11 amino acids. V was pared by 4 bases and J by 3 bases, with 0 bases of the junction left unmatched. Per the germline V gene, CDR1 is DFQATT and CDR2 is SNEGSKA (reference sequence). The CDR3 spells CSATGGYEQYF. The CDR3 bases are TGCAGTGCTACAGGGGGCTACGAGCAGTACTTC.

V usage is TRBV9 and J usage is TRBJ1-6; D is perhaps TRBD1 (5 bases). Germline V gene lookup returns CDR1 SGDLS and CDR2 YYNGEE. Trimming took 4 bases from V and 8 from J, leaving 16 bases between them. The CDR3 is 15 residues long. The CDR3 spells CASSTQPRGDSPLHF. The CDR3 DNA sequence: TGTGCCAGCAGCACACAGCCCCGGGGGGATTCACCCCTCCACTTT.

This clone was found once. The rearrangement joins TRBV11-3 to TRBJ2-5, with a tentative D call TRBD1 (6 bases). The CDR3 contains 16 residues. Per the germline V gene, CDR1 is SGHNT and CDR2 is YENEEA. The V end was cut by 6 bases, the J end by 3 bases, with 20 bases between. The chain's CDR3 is CASSSSTGWEKETQYF. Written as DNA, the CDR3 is TGTGCCAGCAGTTCTTCCACAGGGTGGGAAAAAGAGACCCAGTACTTC.

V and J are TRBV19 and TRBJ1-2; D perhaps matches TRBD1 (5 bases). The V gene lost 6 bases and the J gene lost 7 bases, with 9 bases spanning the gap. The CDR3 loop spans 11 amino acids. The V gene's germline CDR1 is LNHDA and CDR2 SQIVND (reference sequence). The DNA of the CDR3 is TGTGCCAGTAGAGGAGGGGTTGGCTACACCTTC. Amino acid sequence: CASRGGVGYTF.

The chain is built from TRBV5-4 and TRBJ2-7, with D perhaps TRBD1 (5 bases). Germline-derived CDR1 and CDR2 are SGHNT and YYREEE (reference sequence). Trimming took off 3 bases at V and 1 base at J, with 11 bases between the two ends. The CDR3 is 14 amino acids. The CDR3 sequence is CASSSMGQSYEQYF. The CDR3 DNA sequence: TGTGCCAGCAGCTCGATGGGGCAGTCCTACGAGCAGTACTTC. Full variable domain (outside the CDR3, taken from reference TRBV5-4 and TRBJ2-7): ETGVTQSPTHLIKTRGQQVTLRCSSQSGHNTVSWYQQALGQGPQFIFQYYREEENGRGNFPPRFSGLQFPNYSSELNVNALELDDSALYLCASSSMGQSYEQYFGPGTRLTVT.

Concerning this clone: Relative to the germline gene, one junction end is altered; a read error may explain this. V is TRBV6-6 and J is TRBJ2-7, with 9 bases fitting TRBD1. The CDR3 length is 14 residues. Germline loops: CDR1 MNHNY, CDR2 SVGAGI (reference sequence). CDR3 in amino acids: CARSYRDRDYEQYF. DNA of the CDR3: TGTGCCCGCAGTTACCGGGACAGGGACTACGAGCAGTACTTC.

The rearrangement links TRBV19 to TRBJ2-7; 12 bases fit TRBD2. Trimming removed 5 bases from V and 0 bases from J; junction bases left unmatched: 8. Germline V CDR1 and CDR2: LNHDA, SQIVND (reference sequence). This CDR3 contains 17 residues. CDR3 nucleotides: TGTGCCAGTAGTCAGGGACTAGCGGGCTGGAGCTCCTACGAGCAGTACTTC. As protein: CASSQGLAGWSSYEQYF.

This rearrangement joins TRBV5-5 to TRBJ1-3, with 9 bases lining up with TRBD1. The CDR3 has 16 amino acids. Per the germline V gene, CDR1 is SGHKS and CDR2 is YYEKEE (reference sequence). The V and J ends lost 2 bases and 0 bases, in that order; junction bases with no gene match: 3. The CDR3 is CASSLNRGLSGNTIYF. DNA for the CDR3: TGTGCCAGCAGCTTAAACAGGGGGCTCTCTGGAAACACCATATATTTT.

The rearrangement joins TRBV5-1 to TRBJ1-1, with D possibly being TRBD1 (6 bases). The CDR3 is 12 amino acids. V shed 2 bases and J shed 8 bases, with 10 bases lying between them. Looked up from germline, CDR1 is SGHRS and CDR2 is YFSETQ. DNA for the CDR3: TGCGCCAGCAGCTTAGGGGGGGAGGAAGCTTTCTTT. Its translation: CASSLGGEEAFF.

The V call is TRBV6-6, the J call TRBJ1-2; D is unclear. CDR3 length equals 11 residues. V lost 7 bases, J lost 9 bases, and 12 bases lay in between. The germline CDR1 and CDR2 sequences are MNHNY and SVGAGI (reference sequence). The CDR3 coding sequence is TGTGCCAGCAAGAGGACTCCCAGCTACACCTTC. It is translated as CASKRTPSYTF.

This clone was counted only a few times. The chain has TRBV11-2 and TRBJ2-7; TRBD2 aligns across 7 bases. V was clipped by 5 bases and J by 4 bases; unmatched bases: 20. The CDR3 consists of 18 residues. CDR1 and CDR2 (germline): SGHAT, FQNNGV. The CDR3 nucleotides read TGTGCCAGCAGCCGACGGGGAGGGCCGCGAGTGCGAGGGTACGAGCAGTACTTC. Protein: CASSRRGGPRVRGYEQYF.

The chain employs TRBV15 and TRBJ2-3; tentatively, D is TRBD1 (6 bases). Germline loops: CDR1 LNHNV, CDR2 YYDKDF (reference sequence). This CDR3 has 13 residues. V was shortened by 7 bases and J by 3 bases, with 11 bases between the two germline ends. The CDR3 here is CATKGGRTDTQYF. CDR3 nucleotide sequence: TGTGCCACCAAAGGGGGAAGGACAGATACGCAGTATTTT.

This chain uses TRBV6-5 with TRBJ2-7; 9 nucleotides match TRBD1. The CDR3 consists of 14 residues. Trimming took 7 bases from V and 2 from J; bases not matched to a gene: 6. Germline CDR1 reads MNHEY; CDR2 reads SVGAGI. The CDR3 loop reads CASKLGQGTYEQYF. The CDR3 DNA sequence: TGTGCCAGCAAACTGGGACAGGGAACCTACGAGCAGTACTTC.

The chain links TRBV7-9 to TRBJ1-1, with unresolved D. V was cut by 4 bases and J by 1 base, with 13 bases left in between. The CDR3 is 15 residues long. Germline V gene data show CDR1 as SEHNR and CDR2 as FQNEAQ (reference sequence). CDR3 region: CASSSPLGGNTEAFF. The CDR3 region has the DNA TGTGCCAGCAGCTCCCCCCTCGGCGGGAACACTGAAGCTTTCTTT.

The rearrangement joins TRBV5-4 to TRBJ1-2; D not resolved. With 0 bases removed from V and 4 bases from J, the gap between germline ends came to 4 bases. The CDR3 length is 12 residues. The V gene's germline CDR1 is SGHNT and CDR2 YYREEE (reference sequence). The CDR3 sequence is CASSLDSYGYTF. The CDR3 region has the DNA TGTGCCAGCAGCTTGGACAGCTATGGCTACACCTTC.

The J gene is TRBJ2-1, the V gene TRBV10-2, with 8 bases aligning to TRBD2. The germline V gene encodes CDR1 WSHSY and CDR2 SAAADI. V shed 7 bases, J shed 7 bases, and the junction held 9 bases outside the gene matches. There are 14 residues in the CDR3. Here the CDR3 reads CASTREGPQNEQFF. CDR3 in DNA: TGCGCCAGCACCCGGGAGGGGCCCCAAAATGAGCAGTTCTTC.

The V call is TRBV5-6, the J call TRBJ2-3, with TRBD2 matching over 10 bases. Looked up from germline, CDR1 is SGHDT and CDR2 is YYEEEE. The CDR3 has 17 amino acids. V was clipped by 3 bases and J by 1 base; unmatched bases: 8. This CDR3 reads CASSYLQLAGRTDTQYF. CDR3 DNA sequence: TGTGCCAGCAGCTACCTACAACTAGCGGGACGCACAGATACGCAGTATTTT.

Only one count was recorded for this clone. Written as DNA, the CDR3 is TGTGCCAGCAGTCCAGCGGGGGGGGGCAGGTACTTC. Its protein is CASSPAGGGRYF. V gene TRBV21-1 combines with J gene TRBJ2-7; no check of the table's D call, TRBD2, against the DNA was made. TRBV21-1 is classified as a pseudogene. The CDR3 has 12 amino acids.

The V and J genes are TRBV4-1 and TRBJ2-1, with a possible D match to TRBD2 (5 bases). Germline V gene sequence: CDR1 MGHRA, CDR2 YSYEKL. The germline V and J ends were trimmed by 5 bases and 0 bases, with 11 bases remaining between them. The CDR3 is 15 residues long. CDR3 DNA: TGCGCCAGCAGCGGGAGTCCTAGCTCCTACAATGAGCAGTTCTTC. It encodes CASSGSPSSYNEQFF.

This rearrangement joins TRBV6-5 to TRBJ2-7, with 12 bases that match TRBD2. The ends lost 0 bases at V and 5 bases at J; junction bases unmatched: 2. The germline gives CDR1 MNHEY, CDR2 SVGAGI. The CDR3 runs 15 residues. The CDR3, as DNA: TGTGCCAGCAGTTACTCGACTAGCGGGAGTAACGAGCAGTACTTC. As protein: CASSYSTSGSNEQYF.

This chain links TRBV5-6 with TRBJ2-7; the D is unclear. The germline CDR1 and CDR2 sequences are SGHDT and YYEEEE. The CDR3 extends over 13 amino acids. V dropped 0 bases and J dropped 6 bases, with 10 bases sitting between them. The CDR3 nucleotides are TGTGCCAGCAGCTTGGGGCCGTGGTCCGAGCAGTACTTC. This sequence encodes CASSLGPWSEQYF.

DNA for the CDR3: TGTGCCAGCAGTGCCGGGGGGAACACCGGGGAGCTGTTTTTT. Translation: CASSAGGNTGELFF. The chain has TRBV2 and TRBJ2-2; D is perhaps TRBD2 (6 bases). The germline V gene has CDR1 SNHLY and CDR2 FYNNEI. The CDR3 has 14 amino acids. V shed 4 bases and J shed 1 base, with 7 bases lying between them.

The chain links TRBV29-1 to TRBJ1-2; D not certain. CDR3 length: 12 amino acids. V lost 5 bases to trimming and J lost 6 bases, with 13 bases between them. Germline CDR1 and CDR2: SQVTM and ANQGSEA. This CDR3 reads CSVSVSVDGYTF. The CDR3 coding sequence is TGCAGCGTTTCGGTATCTGTCGATGGCTACACCTTC.

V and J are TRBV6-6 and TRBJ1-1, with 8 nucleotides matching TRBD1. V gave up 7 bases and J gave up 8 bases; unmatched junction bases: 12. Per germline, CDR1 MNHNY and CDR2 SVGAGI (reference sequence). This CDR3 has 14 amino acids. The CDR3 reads CASITKAGGMEAFF. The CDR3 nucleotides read TGTGCCAGCATAACCAAGGCAGGGGGCATGGAAGCTTTCTTT.

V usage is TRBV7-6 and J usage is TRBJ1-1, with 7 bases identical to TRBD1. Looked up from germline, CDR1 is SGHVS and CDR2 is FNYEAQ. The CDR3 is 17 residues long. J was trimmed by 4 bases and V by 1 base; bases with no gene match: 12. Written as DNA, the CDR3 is TGTGCCAGCAGCTTAGTCGTCAAAGGGGGCGCGGGCACTGAAGCTTTCTTT. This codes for CASSLVVKGGAGTEAFF.

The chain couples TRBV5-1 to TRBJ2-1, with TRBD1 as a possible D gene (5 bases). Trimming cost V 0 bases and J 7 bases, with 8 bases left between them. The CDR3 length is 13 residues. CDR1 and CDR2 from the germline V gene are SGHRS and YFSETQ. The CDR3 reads CASSLEQANEQFF. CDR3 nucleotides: TGCGCCAGCAGCTTGGAACAGGCGAATGAGCAGTTCTTC.

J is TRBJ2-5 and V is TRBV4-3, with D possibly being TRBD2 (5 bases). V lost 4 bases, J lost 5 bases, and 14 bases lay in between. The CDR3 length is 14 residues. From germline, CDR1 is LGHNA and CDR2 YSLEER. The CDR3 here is CASSLRRGPETQYF. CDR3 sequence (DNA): TGCGCCAGCAGCCTTCGCCGGGGTCCTGAGACCCAGTACTTC.

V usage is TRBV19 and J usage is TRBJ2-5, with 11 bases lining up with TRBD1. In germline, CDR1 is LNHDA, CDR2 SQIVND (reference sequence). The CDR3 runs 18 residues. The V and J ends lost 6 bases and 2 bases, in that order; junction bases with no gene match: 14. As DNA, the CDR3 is TGTGCCAGTAGACGTCGGGGGACAGGGGGGATTGGGCAAGAGACCCAGTACTTC. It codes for CASRRRGTGGIGQETQYF. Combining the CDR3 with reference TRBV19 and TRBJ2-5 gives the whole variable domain DGGITQSPKYLFRKEGQNVTLSCEQNLNHDAMYWYRQDPGQGLRLIYYSQIVNDFQKGDIAEGYSVSREKKESFPLTVTSAQKNPTAFYLCASRRRGTGGIGQETQYFGPGTRLLVL.